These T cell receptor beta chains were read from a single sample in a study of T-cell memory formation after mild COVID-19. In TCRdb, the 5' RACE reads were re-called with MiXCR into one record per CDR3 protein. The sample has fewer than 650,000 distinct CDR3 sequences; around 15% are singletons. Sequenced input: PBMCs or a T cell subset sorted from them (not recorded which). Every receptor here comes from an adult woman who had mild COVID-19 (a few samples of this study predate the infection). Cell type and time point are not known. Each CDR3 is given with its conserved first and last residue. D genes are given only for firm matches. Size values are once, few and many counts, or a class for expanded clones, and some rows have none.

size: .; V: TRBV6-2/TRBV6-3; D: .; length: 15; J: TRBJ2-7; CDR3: CASGQGHFYRHAQYF; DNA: TGTGCCAGCGGCCAGGGACACTTCTACAGACACGCGCAGTACTTC
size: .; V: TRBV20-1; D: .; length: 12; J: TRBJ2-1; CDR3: CSARPNGGEQFF; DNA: TGCAGTGCCCGCCCCAATGGGGGGGAGCAGTTCTTC
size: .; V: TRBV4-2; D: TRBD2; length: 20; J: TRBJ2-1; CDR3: CASSRPSGLAGGSSYNEQFF; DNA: TGTGCCAGCAGCCGACCCTCGGGACTAGCGGGAGGGAGCTCCTACAATGAGCAGTTCTTC
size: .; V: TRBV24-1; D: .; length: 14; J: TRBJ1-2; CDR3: CATSDNGFDYGYTF; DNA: TGTGCCACCAGTGATAATGGGTTTGACTATGGCTACACATTC
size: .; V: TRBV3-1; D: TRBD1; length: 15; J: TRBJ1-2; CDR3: CASSQAETGGYGYTF; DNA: TGTGCCAGCAGCCAAGCCGAGACAGGGGGATATGGCTACACCTTC
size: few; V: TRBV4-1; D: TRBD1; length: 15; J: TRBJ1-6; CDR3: CASSQLTGTNSPLHF; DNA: TGCGCCAGCAGCCAACTGACAGGGACTAATTCACCCCTCCACTTT
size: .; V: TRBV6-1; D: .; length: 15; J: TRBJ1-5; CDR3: CASIISGRGVQPQHF; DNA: TGTGCCAGCATTATAAGTGGGAGGGGAGTGCAGCCCCAGCATTTT
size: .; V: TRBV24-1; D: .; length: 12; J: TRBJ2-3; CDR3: CATSMSGDTQYF; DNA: TGTGCCACCAGCATGTCTGGGGATACGCAGTATTTT
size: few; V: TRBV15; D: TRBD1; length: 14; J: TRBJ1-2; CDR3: CATSRQGWDYGYTF; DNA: TGTGCCACCAGCCGACAGGGGTGGGACTATGGCTACACCTTC
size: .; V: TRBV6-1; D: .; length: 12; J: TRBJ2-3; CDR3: CASSRKADTQYF; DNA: TGTGCCAGCAGTCGGAAGGCAGATACGCAGTATTTT
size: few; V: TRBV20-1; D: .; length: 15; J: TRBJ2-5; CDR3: CSARSSSRWGETQYF; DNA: TGCAGTGCTAGATCTTCCAGCCGGTGGGGAGAGACCCAGTACTTC
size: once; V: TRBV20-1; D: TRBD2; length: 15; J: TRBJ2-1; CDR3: CSAPPQRGPYNEQFF; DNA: TGCAGTGCTCCTCCGCAGCGGGGTCCCTACAATGAGCAGTTCTTC
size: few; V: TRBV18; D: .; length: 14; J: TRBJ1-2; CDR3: CASSPNRTNYGYTF; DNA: TGTGCCAGCTCACCAAACAGGACTAACTATGGCTACACCTTC
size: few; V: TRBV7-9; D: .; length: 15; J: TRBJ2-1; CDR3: CAVYSPGTTYNEQFF; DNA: TGTGCCGTATACTCCCCCGGGACCACCTACAATGAGCAGTTCTTC
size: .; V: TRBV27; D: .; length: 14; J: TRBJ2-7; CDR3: CASSFHGISYEQYF; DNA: TGTGCCAGCAGTTTCCACGGGATATCCTACGAGCAGTACTTC
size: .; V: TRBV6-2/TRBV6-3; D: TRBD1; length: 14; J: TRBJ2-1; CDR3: CASSYLRDRNEQFF; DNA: TGTGCCAGCAGTTACCTCCGGGACAGGAATGAGCAGTTCTTC
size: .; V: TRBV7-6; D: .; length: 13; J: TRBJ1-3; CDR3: CASSSRSGNTIYF; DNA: TGTGCCAGCAGCTCACGCTCTGGAAACACCATATATTTT
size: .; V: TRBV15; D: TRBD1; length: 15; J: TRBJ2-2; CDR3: CATTLRTGVTGELFF; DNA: TGTGCCACCACGCTTAGGACAGGGGTCACCGGGGAGCTGTTTTTT
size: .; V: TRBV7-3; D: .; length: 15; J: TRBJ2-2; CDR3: CASSSSLSNTGELFF; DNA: TGTGCCAGCAGCTCCAGCCTTTCGAACACCGGGGAGCTGTTTTTT
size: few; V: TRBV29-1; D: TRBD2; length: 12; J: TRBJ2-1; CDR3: CSVEGLDNEQFF; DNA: TGCAGCGTTGAGGGACTAGACAATGAGCAGTTCTTC
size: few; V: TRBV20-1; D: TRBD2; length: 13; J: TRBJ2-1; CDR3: CSARGLAGVEQFF; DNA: TGCAGTGCTAGGGGACTAGCGGGAGTTGAGCAGTTCTTC
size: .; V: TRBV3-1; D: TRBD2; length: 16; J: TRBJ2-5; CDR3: CASSQDPAGVQETQYF; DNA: TGTGCCAGCAGCCAAGATCCAGCGGGGGTGCAAGAGACCCAGTACTTC
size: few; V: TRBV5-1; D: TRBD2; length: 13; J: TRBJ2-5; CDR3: CASRAGGGETQYF; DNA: TGCGCCAGCAGGGCCGGCGGGGGTGAGACCCAGTACTTC
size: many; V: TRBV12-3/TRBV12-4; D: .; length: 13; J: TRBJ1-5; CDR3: CASSSQTLQPQHF; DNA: TGTGCCAGCAGTTCACAGACTCTTCAGCCCCAGCATTTT
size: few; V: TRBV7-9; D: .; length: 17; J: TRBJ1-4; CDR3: CASSLGRTAYVNEKLFF; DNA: TGTGCCAGCAGCTTAGGGCGGACAGCCTATGTCAATGAAAAACTGTTTTTT
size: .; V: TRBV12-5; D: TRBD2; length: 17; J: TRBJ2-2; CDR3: CASGLVPDLAGTGELFF; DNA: TGTGCTAGTGGTTTGGTACCGGACCTAGCGGGCACCGGGGAGCTGTTTTTT
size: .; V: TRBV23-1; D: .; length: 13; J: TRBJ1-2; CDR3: CASSHDVRRGYTF; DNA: TGCGCCAGCAGCCATGATGTCCGGAGGGGCTACACCTTC
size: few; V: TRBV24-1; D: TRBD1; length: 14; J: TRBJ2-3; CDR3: CATSVTGVTDTQYF; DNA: TGTGCCACCAGTGTGACAGGGGTCACAGATACGCAGTATTTT
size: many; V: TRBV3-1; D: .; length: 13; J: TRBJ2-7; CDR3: CASSGDGFHEQYF; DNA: TGTGCCAGCAGCGGGGACGGGTTCCACGAGCAGTACTTC
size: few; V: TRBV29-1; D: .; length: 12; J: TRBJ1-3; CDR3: CSVEASGNTIYF; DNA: TGCAGCGTTGAGGCCTCTGGAAACACCATATATTTT
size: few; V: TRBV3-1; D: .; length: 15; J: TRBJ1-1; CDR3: CASSPQPNGGTEAFF; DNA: TGTGCCAGCAGCCCGCAACCGAATGGGGGGACTGAAGCTTTCTTT
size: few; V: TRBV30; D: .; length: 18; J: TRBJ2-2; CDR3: CAWSLRHRGVRNTGELFF; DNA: TGTGCCTGGAGTCTACGACATAGGGGGGTTAGGAACACCGGGGAGCTGTTTTTT
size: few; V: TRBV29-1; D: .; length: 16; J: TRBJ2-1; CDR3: CSVEWWTSYSYNEQFF; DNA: TGCAGCGTTGAATGGTGGACCTCGTACTCCTACAATGAGCAGTTCTTC
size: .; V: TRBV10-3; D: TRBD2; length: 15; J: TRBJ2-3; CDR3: CAISDGLAGVDTQYF; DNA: TGTGCCATCAGTGACGGACTAGCGGGAGTTGATACGCAGTATTTT
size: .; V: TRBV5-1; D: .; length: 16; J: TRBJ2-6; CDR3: CASSLVGTSGANVLTF; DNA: TGCGCCAGCAGCTTGGTAGGGACCTCTGGGGCCAACGTCCTGACTTTC
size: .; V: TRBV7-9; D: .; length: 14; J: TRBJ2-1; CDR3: CASSSWFQNGEQFF; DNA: TGTGCCAGCAGCTCCTGGTTTCAGAACGGTGAGCAGTTCTTC
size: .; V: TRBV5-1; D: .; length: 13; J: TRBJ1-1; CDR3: CASMGPGGTEAFF; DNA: TGCGCCAGTATGGGCCCTGGGGGCACTGAAGCTTTCTTT
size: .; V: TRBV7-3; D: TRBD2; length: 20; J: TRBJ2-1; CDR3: CASSPIRLAGGPQSYNEQFF; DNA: TGTGCCAGCAGCCCCATTAGGCTAGCGGGAGGGCCACAGAGCTACAATGAGCAGTTCTTC
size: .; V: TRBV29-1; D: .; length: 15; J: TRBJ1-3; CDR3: CSGLEGTGAGNTIYF; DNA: TGCAGCGGATTGGAGGGGACCGGCGCCGGAAACACCATATATTTT
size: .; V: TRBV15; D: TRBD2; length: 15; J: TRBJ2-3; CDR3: CATSGRGRVRDTQYF; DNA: TGTGCCACCAGCGGCCGCGGGAGGGTACGGGATACGCAGTATTTT
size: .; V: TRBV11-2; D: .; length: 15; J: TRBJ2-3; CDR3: CASSLVGHSTDTQYF; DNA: TGTGCCAGCAGCTTAGTGGGACATAGCACAGATACGCAGTATTTT
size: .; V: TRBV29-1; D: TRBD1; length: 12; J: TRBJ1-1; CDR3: CSVRDSRTEAFF; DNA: TGCAGCGTTAGGGACAGCCGCACTGAAGCTTTCTTT